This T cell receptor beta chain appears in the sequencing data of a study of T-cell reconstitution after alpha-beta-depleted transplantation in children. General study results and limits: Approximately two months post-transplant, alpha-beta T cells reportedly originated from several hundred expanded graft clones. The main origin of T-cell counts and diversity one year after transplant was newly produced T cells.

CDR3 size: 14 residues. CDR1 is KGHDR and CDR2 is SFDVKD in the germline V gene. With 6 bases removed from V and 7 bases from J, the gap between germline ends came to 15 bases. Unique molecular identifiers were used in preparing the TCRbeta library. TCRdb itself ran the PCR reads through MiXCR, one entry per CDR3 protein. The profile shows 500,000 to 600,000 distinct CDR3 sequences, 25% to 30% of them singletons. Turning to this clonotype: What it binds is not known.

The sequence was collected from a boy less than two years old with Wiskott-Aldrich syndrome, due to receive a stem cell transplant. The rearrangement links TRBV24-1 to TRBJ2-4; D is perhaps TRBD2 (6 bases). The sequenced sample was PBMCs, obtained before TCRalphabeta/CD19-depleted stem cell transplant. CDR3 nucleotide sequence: TGTGCCACCAGTCGTGGGAAGGGAGGTAACATTCAGTACTTC. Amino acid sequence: CATSRGKGGNIQYF.